The present entry profiles one TCR beta chain with its context. Its specificity is unknown. The source of the sample is a study of T cell responses to AZD1222 COVID-19 vaccine. About the research overall: Recipients boosted at about 4 weeks or about 12 weeks are pooled.

The assay was immunoSEQ multiplex PCR, and TCRdb's table has in-frame clones only and misses some. The data hold 200,000 or so clones, with 85% to 95% observed a single time. Study-wide findings and caveats: Repertoires were obtained only post-peak T cell response. Females made up more of the donors, who were largely white British, and clonal diversity may have come out too low. Across spike, vaccine-associated CD4 TCRs were found, dominant at 160-218 and 743-854.

Germline V gene sequence: CDR1 MNHEY, CDR2 SMNVEV (reference sequence). Trimming took off 7 bases at V and 4 bases at J, with 20 bases between the two ends. This CDR3 contains 15 residues. The receptor was isolated from an adult in good health. This chain links TRBV27 with TRBJ2-7; maybe TRBD2 (7 bases). Sequenced here: peripheral blood, sampled on day 0 of AZD1222 vaccination. The CDR3 DNA sequence: TGTGCCAGCAATTATGGGGCGGGGGCGTTATACGAGCAGTACTTC. Its protein is CASNYGAGALYEQYF.